The 26 T cell receptor beta chains below all came from one sample that was sequenced in a study of blood T cell repertoires in COVID-19. The assay was immunoSEQ multiplex PCR, and TCRdb's table has in-frame clones only and misses some. The table lists 60,000 to 85,000 clones, around 72% of them singletons. Sequences were obtained from peripheral blood. The receptor source for this set is a human donor with acute or convalescent COVID-19. The donor label of this sample is uncertain.

The V and J genes are TRBV30 and TRBJ2-7; TRBD2 might be the D (5 bases). CDR1 is GTSNPN, CDR2 SVGIG, per germline (reference sequence). Trimming left V 1 base short and J 2 bases short, with 12 bases between. The CDR3 is 14 residues long. The DNA for the CDR3 is TGTGCCTGGAGTGACCCCGGAGGTACCTACGAGCAGTACTTC. Its translation is CAWSDPGGTYEQYF.

This clone was detected once. The chain couples TRBV7-2 to TRBJ1-5, with a possible D match to TRBD1 (5 bases). Trimming took 7 bases from V and 2 from J, leaving 9 bases between them. Germline V gene sequence: CDR1 SGHTA, CDR2 FQGNSA. CDR3 length equals 13 residues. CDR3 DNA sequence: TGTGCCAGCACCCTAGGGGGCAATCAGCCCCAGCATTTT. This sequence encodes CASTLGGNQPQHF. Full variable domain (missing parts from reference TRBV7-2 and TRBJ1-5): GAGVSQSPSNKVTEKGKDVELRCDPISGHTALYWYRQSLGQGLEFLIYFQGNSAPDKSGLPSDRFSAERTGGSVSTLTIQRTQQEDSAVYLCASTLGGNQPQHFGDGTRLSIL.

The chain couples TRBV7-2 to TRBJ1-5, with 7 bases that match TRBD1. The CDR3 runs to 14 residues. V trimming: 5 bases; J trimming: 1 base; junction bases outside the gene matches: 2. Germline loops: CDR1 SGHTA, CDR2 FQGNSA. CDR3 sequence (DNA): TGTGCCAGCAGCCCAGGGGGGAGCAATCAGCCCCAGCATTTT. Its protein is CASSPGGSNQPQHF.

The V and J genes are TRBV28 and TRBJ2-3, with 9 bases fitting TRBD1. V lost 3 bases to trimming and J lost 2 bases; unmatched junction nucleotides: 3. Germline-derived CDR1 and CDR2 are MDHEN and SYDVKM. This CDR3 contains 15 residues. CDR3 sequence: CASSFRTGATDTQYF. As DNA, the CDR3 is TGTGCCAGCAGTTTCCGGACAGGGGCCACAGATACGCAGTATTTT.

This chain links TRBV19 with TRBJ2-3; TRBD2 matches at 7 bases. This CDR3 region has 14 residues. With 7 bases clipped from V and 2 bases from J, the junction kept 6 bases outside the gene matches. The germline CDR1 and CDR2 sequences are LNHDA and SQIVND (reference sequence). CDR3 sequence reads: CASKGLTLTDTQYF. Written as DNA, the CDR3 is TGTGCCAGTAAGGGACTAACCCTCACAGATACGCAGTATTTT.

The V and J genes are TRBV10-3 and TRBJ1-2, with 8 bases matching TRBD1. The CDR3 covers 14 residues. J was trimmed by 4 bases and V by 2 bases; bases with no gene match: 3. The germline gives CDR1 ENHRY, CDR2 SYGVKD. The CDR3 DNA reads TGTGCCATCAGTGAGGACAGGGGAGGCTATGGCTACACCTTC. Translating gives CAISEDRGGYGYTF.

This rearrangement joins TRBV2 to TRBJ1-4; TRBD1 is a possible D gene (6 bases). The CDR3 loop spans 11 amino acids. Germline assignment: CDR1 SNHLY and CDR2 FYNNEI. Deletions cut 1 base from V and 15 bases from J, with 9 bases between. The CDR3 DNA reads as TGTGCCAGCAGTGAAGTAGGGGGGGTGTTTTTT. Amino acids: CASSEVGGVFF.

V and J are TRBV7-2 and TRBJ1-1, with no clear D. Germline V gene sequence: CDR1 SGHTA, CDR2 FQGNSA. The CDR3 is 13 amino acids. Trimming took off 8 bases at V and 0 bases at J, with 10 bases between the two ends. The CDR3 is CASGVALNTEAFF. The CDR3 DNA is TGTGCCAGCGGTGTCGCGTTGAACACTGAAGCTTTCTTT.

This sequence joins TRBV19 and TRBJ2-5, with 7 bases matching TRBD1. CDR1 and CDR2 (germline): LNHDA, SQIVND (reference sequence). The ends lost 4 bases at V and 5 bases at J; junction bases unmatched: 13. The CDR3 sequence is 16 residues long. The CDR3 reads CASSTHPGTALETQYF. The CDR3 DNA reads as TGTGCCAGTAGTACTCACCCCGGGACAGCTCTCGAGACCCAGTACTTC.

V gene TRBV7-2 combines with J gene TRBJ2-3, with 8 bases fitting TRBD2. The V gene end was trimmed by 8 bases and the J gene end by 0 bases; junction bases not matched to a gene: 10. The CDR3 sequence is 16 residues long. CDR1 is SGHTA and CDR2 is FQGNSA in the germline V gene. The CDR3 sequence is CASGSAGATSTDTQYF. In DNA form, the CDR3 reads TGTGCCAGCGGTTCAGCGGGGGCCACTAGCACAGATACGCAGTATTTT.

This chain links TRBV5-8 with TRBJ2-3; D is ambiguous. Germline CDR1 SGHTS, CDR2 YDEGEE. The CDR3 is made up of 14 amino acids. V lost 6 bases and J 0 bases, leaving 11 bases between the germline ends. The CDR3 loop is CASTNPSSTDTQYF. DNA for the CDR3: TGTGCCAGCACCAACCCGAGTAGCACAGATACGCAGTATTTT.

The chain has TRBV7-2 and TRBJ2-1; 8 bases are a match to TRBD2. Germline V CDR1 and CDR2: SGHTA, FQGNSA. The CDR3 spans 14 residues. The trim removed 5 bases at V and 7 bases at J, leaving 7 bases unmatched. In DNA, the CDR3 is TGTGCCAGCAGCGCGGGGGGCGTGAGGAATGAGCAGTTCTTC. Residues: CASSAGGVRNEQFF.

The chain is built from TRBV6-5 and TRBJ1-2; 8 bases match TRBD1. The trim removed 4 bases at V and 6 bases at J, leaving 13 bases unmatched. The germline gives CDR1 MNHEY, CDR2 SVGAGI. CDR3 length: 16 amino acids. Here the CDR3 DNA reads TGTGCCAGCAGTTCCGAATTCGGGACAGGAGGGAATGGCTACACCTTC. This gives the protein CASSSEFGTGGNGYTF.

The chain links TRBV18 to TRBJ2-2, with TRBD1 as a possible D gene (6 bases). This CDR3 region has 15 residues. Germline lookup yields CDR1 KGHSH and CDR2 LQKENI. The ends were cut back, 2 bases at V and 6 bases at J, with 13 bases in the middle. The CDR3 reads CASSPRQVASGELFF. Here the CDR3 DNA reads TGTGCCAGCTCACCAAGACAGGTGGCATCCGGGGAGCTGTTTTTT.

The chain is built from TRBV6-4 and TRBJ1-6, with TRBD1 as a possible D gene (6 bases). Germline CDR1 is MRHNA and CDR2 is SNTAGT. Trimming pared 6 bases from V and 7 bases from J, leaving 16 bases between. This CDR3 is built from 15 residues. The CDR3 protein is CASREAQGPNSPLHF. As DNA, the CDR3 is TGTGCCAGCAGGGAAGCACAGGGCCCCAATTCACCCCTCCACTTT.

A few counts support this clone. The V and J genes are TRBV14 and TRBJ2-1; the D gene is possibly TRBD2 (6 bases). V dropped 6 bases and J dropped 10 bases, with 22 bases sitting between them. Germline CDR1 SGHDN, CDR2 FVKESK. The CDR3 contains 15 residues. This CDR3 reads CASRPSAGLPGEQFF. The CDR3 DNA follows: TGTGCCAGCAGGCCCAGCGCGGGACTGCCCGGGGAGCAGTTCTTC.

This clone has more than one count but fewer than ten. V gene TRBV7-9 combines with J gene TRBJ2-5; tentatively, D is TRBD2 (6 bases). In germline, CDR1 is SEHNR, CDR2 FQNEAQ (reference sequence). V lost 0 bases, J lost 4 bases, and 9 bases lay in between. The CDR3 has 14 amino acids. CDR3 sequence reads: CASSLAEGRETQYF. The CDR3 DNA reads TGTGCCAGCAGCTTAGCGGAGGGTAGAGAGACCCAGTACTTC.

This clone was counted between two and nine times. Written as DNA, the CDR3 is TGTGCCAGCAGCCACGGGGGCAGGGGGCCTTACAATGAGCAGTTCTTC. This gives the protein CASSHGGRGPYNEQFF. The rearrangement links TRBV7-9 to TRBJ2-1; 8 bases align to TRBD1. CDR3 length: 16 amino acids. V gave up 5 bases and J gave up 4 bases; unmatched junction bases: 10. The germline V gene encodes CDR1 SEHNR and CDR2 FQNEAQ (reference sequence).

The rearrangement uses TRBV5-6 and TRBJ2-1, with TRBD2 matching over 7 bases. CDR3 size: 13 residues. The germline V gene encodes CDR1 SGHDT and CDR2 YYEEEE. After removal of 4 bases from V and 9 bases from J, the junction contained 7 bases not matched to a gene. The CDR3 is CASSTGLVPEQFF. For the CDR3, the DNA is TGTGCCAGCAGCACCGGACTAGTCCCTGAGCAGTTCTTC.

In nucleotides, the CDR3 is TGCGCCAGCAGCTTGGAGGGACATGAAGGTTCACCCCTCCACTTT. This sequence encodes CASSLEGHEGSPLHF. The genes are TRBV5-1 and TRBJ1-6; the D gene is possibly TRBD1 (6 bases). V lost 0 bases, J lost 9 bases, and 13 bases lay in between. The CDR3 covers 15 residues. Germline V gene sequence: CDR1 SGHRS, CDR2 YFSETQ. Complete variable domain (other parts from reference TRBV5-1 and TRBJ1-6): KAGVTQTPRYLIKTRGQQVTLSCSPISGHRSVSWYQQTPGQGLQFLFEYFSETQRNKGNFPGRFSGRQFSNSRSEMNVSTLELGDSALYLCASSLEGHEGSPLHFGNGTRLTVT.

The rearrangement joins TRBV7-2 to TRBJ2-3; 9 bases line up with TRBD2. Unmatched junction bases numbered 15, after V lost 5 bases and J lost 9 bases. The CDR3 extends over 16 amino acids. CDR1 and CDR2 (germline): SGHTA, FQGNSA. CDR3 sequence reads: CASSPNRLAVGSTQYF. The CDR3, as DNA: TGTGCCAGCAGCCCAAACCGACTAGCGGTAGGGAGCACGCAGTATTTT.

The chain has TRBV19 and TRBJ1-6; perhaps TRBD1 as D (6 bases). CDR3 length equals 15 residues. V was clipped by 7 bases and J by 5 bases, with 15 bases between them. Germline CDR1 and CDR2: LNHDA and SQIVND (reference sequence). The CDR3 loop is CASTRSGENNSPLHF. CDR3 in DNA: TGTGCCAGTACGAGATCAGGGGAGAATAATTCACCCCTCCACTTT.

The chain employs TRBV7-2 and TRBJ2-1; 11 positions agree with TRBD1. V gave up 5 bases and J gave up 7 bases; unmatched junction bases: 10. The CDR3 is 16 amino acids. The germline V gene encodes CDR1 SGHTA and CDR2 FQGNSA. CDR3 region: CASSPGQGAGGNEQFF. CDR3 DNA sequence: TGTGCCAGCAGCCCCGGACAGGGGGCAGGTGGTAATGAGCAGTTCTTC.

This sequence joins TRBV10-3 and TRBJ2-7, with D possibly being TRBD2 (5 bases). This CDR3 comprises 13 residues. Germline assignment: CDR1 ENHRY and CDR2 SYGVKD. With 11 bases removed from V and 6 bases from J, the gap between germline ends came to 20 bases. This CDR3 is CAPGASRAGEQYF. The DNA for the CDR3 is TGTGCCCCCGGTGCTAGCCGGGCGGGCGAGCAGTACTTC.

The V and J genes are TRBV2 and TRBJ2-7; 7 bases match TRBD2. V lost 4 bases to trimming and J lost 5 bases; unmatched junction nucleotides: 2. The CDR3 extends over 12 amino acids. Looked up from germline, CDR1 is SNHLY and CDR2 is FYNNEI. CDR3 in amino acids: CASSGLAHEQYV. In nucleotides, the CDR3 is TGTGCCAGCAGTGGACTAGCCCACGAGCAGTACGTC.

V gene TRBV30 combines with J gene TRBJ2-6, with D maybe TRBD1 (6 bases). The CDR3 loop spans 15 amino acids. The ends were cut back, 5 bases at V and 0 bases at J, with 11 bases in the middle. In germline, CDR1 is GTSNPN, CDR2 SVGIG (reference sequence). DNA for the CDR3: TGTGCCTGGGGTGGACAGAGCTCTGGGGCCAACGTCCTGACTTTC. The encoded protein is CAWGGQSSGANVLTF.